A selection of T cell receptor beta chains follows, all from one sample in a study of OX40 agonist ivuxolimab in advanced cancers. Measured with immunoSEQ multiplex PCR; TCRdb has only the in-frame clones, and not every one. Altogether roughly 38,000 clones are present, roughly 80% being singletons, with the ten largest covering about 1.7%. The source was CD4+ or CD8+ T cells sorted from blood, collected in a trial of the OX40 agonist ivuxolimab. Receptor source: an adult with an advanced solid tumor such as melanoma, head and neck, liver or kidney cancer. CDR3s include the opening cysteine and the closing phenylalanine or tryptophan.

v_gene	j_gene	CDR3aa
TRBV11-2	TRBJ2-2	CASSSSGGSAGELFF
TRBV7-2	TRBJ2-1	CASSLGSTDTYNEQFF
TRBV7-2	TRBJ1-2	CASSAMRNYGYTF
TRBV11-2	TRBJ1-1	CASSLVVGLNTEAFF
TRBV29-1	TRBJ1-5	CSVVVTGGLSSPQHF
TRBV18	TRBJ1-1	CASSPRDGTEAFF
TRBV7-2	TRBJ1-6	CASSFNGSPLHF
TRBV9	TRBJ2-5	CASSVGTGGQQETQYF
TRBV2	TRBJ2-7	CASTRDISYEQYF
TRBV4-3	TRBJ1-4	CASSQDQGGKGKLFF
TRBV19	TRBJ1-5	CASSQAAWRFSQLNQPQHF
TRBV6-5	TRBJ2-5	CASSSRQSYQETQYF
TRBV9	TRBJ1-1	CASSNAGMNTEAFF
TRBV10-2	.	CASRQSSYEQYF
TRBV19	TRBJ2-7	CASRTDRESYEQYF
TRBV9	TRBJ1-4	CASSAHIRDRANEKLFF
TRBV19	TRBJ1-5	CASSMDRGMPQHF
TRBV7-2	TRBJ1-5	CASSLVGGPDSNQPQHF
TRBV29-1	TRBJ2-1	CSAPGGAAYGQFF
TRBV6-5	TRBJ1-1	CQTRDRERAEAFF
TRBV5-4	TRBJ2-7	CASSLAGVYEQYF
TRBV5-4	TRBJ2-3	CASNIGGRGQDTQYF
TRBV5-4	TRBJ1-2	CASTPLGTRIDGYTF
TRBV4-2	TRBJ1-2	CASSQVGRDNYGYTF
TRBV6-5	TRBJ2-7	CASSRKQGGYEQYF
TRBV7-8	TRBJ2-2	CASTVTGPGELFF
TRBV5-4	TRBJ2-5	CASSSGLAGEQETQYF
TRBV13	TRBJ2-2	CASSSTGGFTGELFF
TRBV4-1	TRBJ1-1	CASSQTGPNTEAFF
TRBV18	TRBJ1-4	CASSPRRGTEKLFF
TRBV7-9	TRBJ1-1	CASSARQGRGTEAFF
TRBV7-2	TRBJ2-5	CASSLDLAGEETQYF
TRBV6-4	TRBJ1-5	CASSAYSNQPQHF
TRBV5-1	TRBJ1-4	CASSLDSRDEKLFF
TRBV7-2	TRBJ1-2	CASSYLRTGPYGYTF
TRBV6-6	TRBJ1-1	CASSMLWSTEAFF
TRBV9	TRBJ2-5	CASSVGAAGGMETQYF
TRBV5-1	TRBJ2-4	CASSIGQGQNIQYF
TRBV27	TRBJ2-2	CASRPGQVVAGELFF
TRBV7-2	TRBJ2-5	CASRASAGVGKETQYF
TRBV4-3	TRBJ2-1	CASSFGLAGGSEQFF
TRBV11-2	TRBJ2-3	CASSIGTGPDTQYF
TRBV30	TRBJ1-4	CAWSPGGEKLFF
TRBV2	TRBJ1-5	CASRGGAGLGPQHF
TRBV5-6	TRBJ1-2	CASTPALGNFGVYGYTF
TRBV7-2	TRBJ1-1	CASSLIRGLAFF
TRBV30	TRBJ2-7	CAWSVGVGAAGEQYF
TRBV10-1	TRBJ2-3	CASSEPPDRPLTDTQYF
TRBV13	TRBJ2-2	CASSRLVSGGRTGELFF
TRBV6-4	TRBJ2-7	CASYGTGEGYEQYF
TRBV10-1	TRBJ2-7	CASSERQTYEQYF
TRBV20-1	TRBJ2-7	CSARKDDEQYF
TRBV7-6	TRBJ1-6	CASSNRVKSYNSPLHF
TRBV12-2	TRBJ1-5	CASRFGRFNQPQHF
TRBV7-2	TRBJ2-3	CASSLAHSDTQYF